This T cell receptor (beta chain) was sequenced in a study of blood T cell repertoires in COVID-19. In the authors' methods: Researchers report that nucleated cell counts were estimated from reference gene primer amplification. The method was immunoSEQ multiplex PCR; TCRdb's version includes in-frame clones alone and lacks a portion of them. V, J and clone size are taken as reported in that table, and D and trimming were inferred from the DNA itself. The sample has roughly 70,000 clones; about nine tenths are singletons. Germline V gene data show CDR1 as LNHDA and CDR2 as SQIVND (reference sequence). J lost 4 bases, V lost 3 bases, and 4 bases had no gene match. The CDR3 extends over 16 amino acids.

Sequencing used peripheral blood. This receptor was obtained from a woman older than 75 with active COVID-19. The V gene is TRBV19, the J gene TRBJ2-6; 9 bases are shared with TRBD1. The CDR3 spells CASSMTGGSGANVLTF. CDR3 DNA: TGTGCCAGTAGTATGACAGGGGGATCCGGGGCCAACGTCCTGACTTTC.